The clone carrying this TCR beta chain was observed a single time. The data were obtained in a study of blood T cell repertoires in COVID-19. V gave up 5 bases and J gave up 0 bases, with 10 bases separating them. Germline V gene data show CDR1 as SEHNR and CDR2 as FQNEAQ (reference sequence). The CDR3 spans 15 residues. Data came from immunoSEQ multiplex PCR; TCRdb stores just in-frame clones and leaves some out. The table has about 110,000 clones, approximately 80% seen once. J is TRBJ2-2 and V is TRBV7-9; possible D gene TRBD1, 5 bases. What was sequenced was peripheral blood. The TCR originated in a woman aged 70-85 years with acute or convalescent COVID-19. CDR3 DNA: TGTGCCAGCAGCCCTGACAGCGCGAACACCGGGGAGCTGTTTTTT. Its protein product is CASSPDSANTGELFF.